These 23 T cell receptor beta chains originate from one sample sequenced in a study of cytomegalovirus exposure and HLA in healthy donors. Primers: 60 Vbeta forward and 13 Jbeta reverse. Measured with immunoSEQ multiplex PCR; TCRdb has only the in-frame clones, and not every one. The top ten hold approximately 4.5% of the sample, which has about 25,000 clones, 75% to 80% seen once. The sequencing sample was made of PBMCs. The receptors come from a male donor in good health and CMV-seronegative.

This rearrangement joins TRBV6-5 to TRBJ2-5, with TRBD2 identical over 7 bases. This CDR3 region has 15 residues. Trimming at V came to 6 bases and at J to 3 bases, leaving 10 bases not matched to a gene. The V gene's germline CDR1 is MNHEY and CDR2 SVGAGI. CDR3 sequence reads: CASSHLGGEEETQYF. In DNA, the CDR3 is TGTGCCAGCAGCCACCTTGGGGGGGAAGAAGAGACCCAGTACTTC.

The chain carries TRBV5-6 and TRBJ2-7, with 10 bases lining up with TRBD1. The ends lost 3 bases at V and 3 bases at J; junction bases unmatched: 9. There are 16 residues in the CDR3. Germline CDR1 reads SGHDT; CDR2 reads YYEEEE. As DNA, the CDR3 is TGTGCCAGCAGCTCGATACGGGACAGGGGTTTCTACGAGCAGTACTTC. Its protein product is CASSSIRDRGFYEQYF.

The chain carries TRBV2 and TRBJ2-7; 7 bases agree with TRBD2. V shed 6 bases and J 4 bases; nucleotides not matched to a gene: 6. Per the germline V gene, CDR1 is SNHLY and CDR2 is FYNNEI. This CDR3 has 13 residues. For the CDR3, the DNA is TGTGCCAGCAGAACCGGGAGGCTTTACGAGCAGTACTTC. Translating it yields CASRTGRLYEQYF. Together with reference TRBV2 and TRBJ2-7, the CDR3 gives the full variable domain: EPEVTQTPSHQVTQMGQEVILRCVPISNHLYFYWYRQILGQKVEFLVSFYNNEISEKSEIFDDQFSVERPDGSNFTLKIRSTKLEDSAMYFCASRTGRLYEQYFGPGTRLTVT.

The V call is TRBV2, the J call TRBJ2-5, with D unresolved. CDR1 and CDR2 (germline): SNHLY, FYNNEI. Trimming pared 3 bases from V and 5 bases from J, leaving 4 bases between. The CDR3 loop spans 11 amino acids. CDR3 DNA sequence: TGTGCCAGCAGTGAGGGCGAGACCCAGTACTTC. It specifies CASSEGETQYF.

The J gene is TRBJ2-5, the V gene TRBV19; no clear D gene. This CDR3 comprises 13 residues. Germline lookup yields CDR1 LNHDA and CDR2 SQIVND (reference sequence). The ends were cut back, 0 bases at V and 5 bases at J, with 7 bases in the middle. The CDR3 protein is CASSIDLSETQYF. In DNA, the CDR3 is TGTGCCAGTAGTATAGATCTCTCGGAGACCCAGTACTTC.

The chain is built from TRBV28 and TRBJ1-5, with TRBD1 matching over 8 bases. Germline values: CDR1 MDHEN, CDR2 SYDVKM. This CDR3 spans 14 amino acids. V trimming: 6 bases; J trimming: 7 bases; junction bases outside the gene matches: 8. Written as DNA, the CDR3 is TGTGCCAGCAGGAGGACAGGGTACGGGCAGCCCCAGCATTTT. Protein: CASRRTGYGQPQHF.

V is TRBV28 and J is TRBJ2-7, with 9 bases lining up with TRBD1. Germline CDR1 and CDR2: MDHEN and SYDVKM. This CDR3 is 15 amino acids long. The junction had 6 bases not matched to a gene; V was cut back by 5 bases and J by 1 base. The CDR3 nucleotides read TGTGCCAGCAGTAGCGGACAGGGGATATCCTACGAGCAGTACTTC. Translating gives CASSSGQGISYEQYF.

V gene TRBV5-1 combines with J gene TRBJ2-1, with 7 bases fitting TRBD1. Unmatched junction bases numbered 11, after V lost 3 bases and J lost 5 bases. The CDR3 covers 16 residues. Germline lookup yields CDR1 SGHRS and CDR2 YFSETQ. The CDR3 region has the DNA TGCGCCAGCAGCTACCTACGACCGGGACAGAACAATGAGCAGTTCTTC. Its translation: CASSYLRPGQNNEQFF.

This chain links TRBV7-2 with TRBJ2-7; TRBD1 matches at 7 bases. The CDR3 sequence is 16 residues long. Germline trimming cut 1 base from V and 3 bases from J; bases unmatched to any gene: 9. Germline V gene lookup returns CDR1 SGHTA and CDR2 FQGNSA. This CDR3 reads CASSLVGTEPHYEQYF. The CDR3 coding sequence is TGTGCCAGCAGCTTAGTGGGGACAGAACCCCACTACGAGCAGTACTTC.

The CDR3 nucleotides are TGCGCCAGCAGCTTGGCCGGGTGGGGCGCGAACACTGAAGCTTTCTTT. Protein sequence: CASSLAGWGANTEAFF. The chain employs TRBV5-1 and TRBJ1-1; possible D gene TRBD1, 5 bases. The germline V gene has CDR1 SGHRS and CDR2 YFSETQ. The CDR3 is made up of 16 amino acids. V lost 0 bases and J 1 base, leaving 13 bases between the germline ends.

The chain employs TRBV9 and TRBJ1-2; possibly TRBD1 for D (5 bases). V lost 3 bases and J 7 bases, leaving 13 bases between the germline ends. This CDR3 comprises 13 residues. Germline CDR1 and CDR2: SGDLS and YYNGEE. DNA for the CDR3: TGTGCCAGCAGCGCTTATCTCGGGGGTGGCTACACCTTC. As protein: CASSAYLGGGYTF. The full variable domain, rest sourced from reference TRBV9 and TRBJ1-2, is DSGVTQTPKHLITATGQRVTLRCSPRSGDLSVYWYQQSLDQGLQFLIQYYNGEERAKGNILERFSAQQFPDLHSELNLSSLELGDSALYFCASSAYLGGGYTFGSGTRLTVV.

V gene TRBV14 combines with J gene TRBJ1-5; D possibly corresponds to TRBD1 (5 bases). Trimming removed 0 bases at V and 12 bases at J, with 12 bases between. Germline V gene sequence: CDR1 SGHDN, CDR2 FVKESK. The CDR3 sequence is 13 residues long. This CDR3 reads CASSQELGGDQHF. For the CDR3, the DNA is TGTGCCAGCAGCCAAGAACTGGGGGGAGACCAGCATTTT.

The V gene is TRBV4-3, the J gene TRBJ2-5; possible D gene TRBD1, 6 bases. The V end was cut by 4 bases, the J end by 0 bases, with 12 bases between. Germline V lookup: CDR1 LGHNA, CDR2 YSLEER. This CDR3 region has 15 residues. The CDR3 here is CASSRGHQYQETQYF. The DNA for the CDR3 is TGCGCCAGCAGCCGGGGACACCAGTACCAAGAGACCCAGTACTTC.

V and J are TRBV5-1 and TRBJ1-4, with a weak D call TRBD1 (6 bases). The CDR3 totals 15 residues. Trimming removed 5 bases at V and 7 bases at J, with 18 bases between. CDR1 is SGHRS, CDR2 YFSETQ, per germline. The CDR3 loop reads CASSVMGAWGEKLFF. The CDR3, as DNA: TGCGCCAGCAGTGTGATGGGGGCGTGGGGTGAAAAACTGTTTTTT.

This chain links TRBV5-5 with TRBJ2-1; TRBD1 aligns across 7 bases. CDR1 SGHKS and CDR2 YYEKEE come from the germline V gene (reference sequence). This CDR3 has 16 amino acids. The V segment lost 0 bases and the J segment 7 bases; nucleotides outside the gene matches: 10. CDR3 sequence: CASSLGGQSRRNEQFF. CDR3 DNA: TGTGCCAGCAGCTTGGGGGGACAGTCGAGGAGAAATGAGCAGTTCTTC.

For this clone: The junction departs from the called germline gene at one end, perhaps through a read error. V and J are TRBV7-8 and TRBJ1-3; tentative D call: TRBD1 (5 bases). Germline V gene data show CDR1 as SGHVS and CDR2 as FQNEAQ. This CDR3 has 17 residues. The CDR3 bases are TGTGCCAGCAGCTTACAGGGTGGGTTCCTCACTGGAAGCACCATATATTTT. The encoded protein is CASSLQGGFLTGSTIYF.

This chain uses TRBV5-1 with TRBJ2-3; 12 bases agree with TRBD2. The CDR3 extends over 17 amino acids. Trimming removed 4 bases from V and 4 bases from J; junction bases left unmatched: 10. Looked up from germline, CDR1 is SGHRS and CDR2 is YFSETQ. CDR3 protein: CASSPQDLAGGPDTQYF. CDR3 bases: TGCGCCAGCAGCCCACAAGATCTAGCGGGGGGGCCAGATACGCAGTATTTT.

The CDR3 is CASRLAGGPSEQYF. DNA of the CDR3: TGTGCCAGCAGACTAGCGGGAGGGCCTAGCGAGCAGTACTTC. The chain combines TRBV19 with TRBJ2-7; TRBD2 matches at 14 bases. V lost 9 bases, J lost 6 bases, and 7 bases stayed unmatched. This CDR3 is 14 amino acids long. CDR1 and CDR2 (germline): LNHDA, SQIVND (reference sequence).

The chain carries TRBV5-1 and TRBJ2-6, with D unresolved. Germline CDR1 SGHRS, CDR2 YFSETQ. CDR3 length: 15 residues. V was shortened by 0 bases and J by 4 bases, with 8 bases between the two germline ends. The CDR3 region is CASSLGPPGANVLTF. Written as DNA, the CDR3 is TGCGCCAGCAGCTTGGGTCCTCCCGGGGCCAACGTCCTGACTTTC.

This clone was observed once. CDR3 nucleotide sequence: TGTGCCAGCAGCCGAGGCACAGGGGGCGTGGAGCAGTACTTC. The encoded protein is CASSRGTGGVEQYF. The chain links TRBV27 to TRBJ2-5; TRBD1 agrees at 9 bases. V shed 6 bases and J 11 bases; nucleotides not matched to a gene: 13. CDR1 and CDR2 from the germline V gene are MNHEY and SMNVEV (reference sequence). The CDR3 covers 14 residues.

This chain uses TRBV28 with TRBJ1-6; 7 nucleotides line up with TRBD1. Germline values: CDR1 MDHEN, CDR2 SYDVKM. CDR3 size: 14 residues. With V trimmed by 5 bases and J by 11 bases, 9 bases remained unmatched. The chain's CDR3 is CASSPGQSLTPLHF. As DNA, the CDR3 is TGTGCCAGCAGTCCGGGACAGAGCCTTACACCCCTCCACTTT.

The chain carries TRBV14 and TRBJ2-5; weak D call: TRBD2 (7 bases). This CDR3 region has 16 residues. In germline, CDR1 is SGHDN, CDR2 FVKESK. V lost 2 bases and J lost 5, with 18 bases in between. CDR3 bases: TGTGCCAGCAGCCAATTATGGAGGGGGGGCCTGGAGACCCAGTACTTC. The encoded protein is CASSQLWRGGLETQYF. Variable domain in full (rest from reference TRBV14 and TRBJ2-5): EAGVTQFPSHSVIEKGQTVTLRCDPISGHDNLYWYRRVMGKEIKFLLHFVKESKQDESGMPNNRFLAERTGGTYSTLKVQPAELEDSGVYFCASSQLWRGGLETQYFGPGTRLLVL.

CDR3: CASSFGGFSYEQYF. The CDR3 DNA is TGTGCCAGCAGCTTCGGGGGGTTTTCCTACGAGCAGTACTTC. The chain recombines TRBV13 with TRBJ2-7, with TRBD2 identical over 7 bases. The germline V gene encodes CDR1 PRHDT and CDR2 FYEKMQ (reference sequence). This CDR3 is built from 14 residues. The ends lost 3 bases at V and 1 base at J; junction bases unmatched: 3.